These 15 T cell receptor beta chains were sequenced from one sample in a study of blood T cell repertoires in COVID-19. Measured with immunoSEQ multiplex PCR; TCRdb has only the in-frame clones, and not every one. The sample has 30,000 to 45,000 clones, 70% to 90% seen once; the top ten hold 9% to 10%. The source material was peripheral blood. These receptors were collected from a man in his fifties or sixties in a cohort sampled during active COVID-19.

The chain uses TRBV27 and TRBJ2-7; 7 nucleotides line up with TRBD1. This CDR3 region has 15 residues. Germline CDR1 and CDR2: MNHEY and SMNVEV (reference sequence). The J segment lost 6 bases and the V segment lost 6 bases, leaving 14 bases of the junction unmatched. Written as DNA, the CDR3 is TGTGCCAGCAGGTTGGGGACAGCCTTCCCTGGCGAGCAGTACTTC. Protein sequence: CASRLGTAFPGEQYF.

The table lists this clone with a few counts. This chain links TRBV13 with TRBJ2-3, with 8 bases that match TRBD1. This CDR3 is built from 15 residues. V dropped 5 bases and J dropped 3; count of bases not matched to a gene: 7. Germline-derived CDR1 and CDR2 are PRHDT and FYEKMQ (reference sequence). The CDR3 protein is CASSDSRQGTDTQYF. The CDR3 DNA is TGTGCCAGCAGCGATTCGAGACAGGGGACAGATACGCAGTATTTT.

The rearrangement uses TRBV5-6 and TRBJ1-2, with 7 bases fitting TRBD1. The length of the CDR3 is 15 residues. J was trimmed by 3 bases and V by 4 bases; bases with no gene match: 9. CDR1 and CDR2 from the germline V gene are SGHDT and YYEEEE. Here the CDR3 DNA reads TGTGCCAGCAGCCAGGTTGGACAGGTGGACTATGGCTACACCTTC. The encoded protein is CASSQVGQVDYGYTF.

This clone was recorded only once. The chain combines TRBV5-1 with TRBJ1-4, with unresolved D. This CDR3 spans 15 amino acids. The V end lost 2 bases, the J end lost 1 base, and 9 bases lay between the germline ends. From germline, CDR1 is SGHRS and CDR2 YFSETQ. CDR3 sequence (DNA): TGCGCCAGCAGCTTAAACAGTCAAACTAATGAAAAACTGTTTTTT. Its protein is CASSLNSQTNEKLFF.

The rearrangement joins TRBV15 to TRBJ1-1; 11 nucleotides agree with TRBD1. With V trimmed by 1 base and J by 8 bases, 6 bases remained unmatched. Germline V gene lookup returns CDR1 LNHNV and CDR2 YYDKDF (reference sequence). The CDR3 spans 15 residues. CDR3 coding DNA: TGTGCCACCAGCAGAGTAGGGACAGGGGGTAAAGAAGCTTTCTTT. It codes for CATSRVGTGGKEAFF.

This clone was picked up a small number of times. The rearrangement joins TRBV11-2 to TRBJ1-2; D uncertain. V was trimmed by 5 bases and J by 1 base, leaving 26 bases between them. The length of the CDR3 is 19 residues. Germline CDR1 reads SGHAT; CDR2 reads FQNNGV. CDR3 sequence: CASSPGGSPPLDGNYGYTF. Here the CDR3 DNA reads TGTGCCAGCAGCCCCGGAGGATCGCCCCCGCTGGACGGTAACTATGGCTACACCTTC.

The V and J genes are TRBV20-1 and TRBJ1-2, with a possible D match to TRBD1 (5 bases). The CDR3 is 14 amino acids. Trimming left V 3 bases short and J 3 bases short, with 14 bases between. In germline, CDR1 is DFQATT, CDR2 SNEGSKA (reference sequence). In nucleotides, the CDR3 is TGCAGTGCTAGTCGAGGTCAGGGCCACTATGGCTACACCTTC. As protein: CSASRGQGHYGYTF.

The chain combines TRBV19 with TRBJ1-4, with a weak D call TRBD1 (6 bases). V was pared by 4 bases and J by 8 bases, with 17 bases between. There are 15 residues in the CDR3. Germline assignment: CDR1 LNHDA and CDR2 SQIVND (reference sequence). This CDR3 reads CASSRARTVEEKLFF. DNA of the CDR3: TGTGCCAGTAGTAGGGCCAGGACAGTAGAGGAAAAACTGTTTTTT.

This chain joins TRBV5-1 and TRBJ2-7; 10 bases map to TRBD2. Germline CDR1 SGHRS, CDR2 YFSETQ. The CDR3 loop spans 14 amino acids. Trimming at V came to 4 bases and at J to 7 bases, leaving 8 bases not matched to a gene. In nucleotides, the CDR3 is TGCGCCAGCAGCCCCGGACTAGCGGCCCTAGAGCAGTACTTC. Its protein is CASSPGLAALEQYF.

The chain couples TRBV6-2 or TRBV6-3 to TRBJ1-2; D might be TRBD1 (6 bases). This CDR3 region has 13 residues. The V gene lost 0 bases and the J gene lost 7 bases, with 9 bases spanning the gap. Per germline, CDR1 MNHEY and CDR2 SVGEGT. The CDR3 DNA reads as TGTGCCAGCAGTTACTCGGACAGCGGTGGCTACACCTTC. Translating it yields CASSYSDSGGYTF.

This clone was counted once. This chain links TRBV5-1 with TRBJ1-1; a possible D gene is TRBD1 (5 bases). CDR1 and CDR2 (germline): SGHRS, YFSETQ. V was clipped by 5 bases and J by 4 bases, with 15 bases between them. CDR3 length: 14 amino acids. CDR3 amino acids: CASRSLGGSTEAFF. CDR3 in DNA: TGCGCCAGCAGATCCCTGGGGGGTAGCACTGAAGCTTTCTTT.

The rearrangement uses TRBV7-2 and TRBJ1-1, with a tentative D call TRBD1 (5 bases). Germline CDR1 and CDR2: SGHTA and FQGNSA. The CDR3 is made up of 14 amino acids. V lost 5 bases and J lost 3, with 13 bases in between. CDR3 DNA sequence: TGTGCCAGCAGCAAGCAGGGTGAGGACACTGAAGCTTTCTTT. Its translation: CASSKQGEDTEAFF.

V is TRBV5-6 and J is TRBJ1-2; 7 nucleotides agree with TRBD1. The CDR3 length is 15 residues. The junction had 9 bases not matched to a gene; V was cut back by 4 bases and J by 3 bases. Per the germline V gene, CDR1 is SGHDT and CDR2 is YYEEEE. The CDR3 DNA follows: TGTGCCAGCAGCAAGCTGGACAGGCCCTACTATGGCTACACCTTC. Its protein is CASSKLDRPYYGYTF.

This sequence joins TRBV9 and TRBJ2-1, with D maybe TRBD2 (6 bases). V lost 1 base and J lost 5, with 13 bases in between. The CDR3 extends over 15 amino acids. CDR1 SGDLS and CDR2 YYNGEE come from the germline V gene. The CDR3 region is CASSVNGRGNNEQFF. The CDR3 DNA is TGTGCCAGCAGCGTAAACGGCCGCGGGAACAATGAGCAGTTCTTC.

The V call is TRBV27, the J call TRBJ2-7; D may be TRBD1 (5 bases). Germline V gene data show CDR1 as MNHEY and CDR2 as SMNVEV (reference sequence). The CDR3 runs to 14 residues. V dropped 1 base and J dropped 0 bases, with 7 bases sitting between them. The CDR3 DNA follows: TGTGCCAGCAGTTTATGGGGCAGCTCCTACGAGCAGTACTTC. Translation gives CASSLWGSSYEQYF.